This T cell receptor (beta chain) is from a study of blood T cell repertoires in COVID-19. Study overall: Donors in the United States, Italy and Spain gave samples during acute or convalescent COVID-19. The cDNA or gDNA used as material had been derived from T cells, B-cell-depleted T cells, or PBMCs.

This table comes from immunoSEQ multiplex PCR, and its TCRdb copy is limited to in-frame clones, with some not included. In the table there are roughly 200,000 clones, just under 80% of which are singletons. The length of the CDR3 is 14 residues. V lost 9 bases, J lost 0 bases, and 11 bases lay in between. Looked up from germline, CDR1 is LNHDA and CDR2 is SQIVND (reference sequence). The sample comprised peripheral blood. The chain links TRBV19 to TRBJ2-2; D may be TRBD1 (6 bases). The source is a man between 65 and 85 years old with active or convalescent COVID-19. The CDR3 is CASNRVANTGELFF. Written as DNA, the CDR3 is TGTGCCAGCAACAGGGTCGCGAACACCGGGGAGCTGTTTTTT.